This T cell receptor beta chain emerged from a study of cytomegalovirus exposure and HLA in healthy donors. At the level of the study: Inside one of the first data releases sat 80 million to 95 million unique TCRs taken from HLA-typed donors. Overall study results and limits: Overall, approximately 150 TCR beta chains were annotated as cytomegalovirus-associated.

For this clone: Its antigen is not identified.

Both 60 Vbeta primers and 13 Jbeta primers went into the PCR. This table comes from immunoSEQ multiplex PCR, and its TCRdb copy is limited to in-frame clones, with some not included. The sample shows about 100,000 clones, around 81% of them seen only once. With 3 bases removed from V and 9 bases from J, the gap between germline ends came to 18 bases. Germline V gene lookup returns CDR1 WSHSY and CDR2 SAAADI. This CDR3 is 15 amino acids long. The rearrangement links TRBV10-2 to TRBJ2-1; possible D gene TRBD2, 5 bases. This receptor was identified in a woman aged 70-85 years in good health and CMV-seropositive. Sample: PBMCs. CDR3 sequence reads: CASSDIGGPNSEQFF. CDR3 nucleotide sequence: TGCGCCAGCAGTGATATAGGAGGCCCGAACAGTGAGCAGTTCTTC.